Each of the 6 T cell receptor beta chains below was sequenced from the same sample in a study of glioma-infiltrating T cells. Amplification of TCR alpha and beta CDR3 regions from RNA used iRepertoire nested multiplex PCR. TCRdb re-called the multiplex PCR reads with MiXCR, one entry per CDR3 protein. The data hold around 350,000 distinct CDR3 sequences, with roughly two fifths observed a single time. Input material: glioma tissue, nonneoplastic brain tissue, or PBMCs (not recorded which). Every receptor here comes from a human donor with low-grade glioma or glioblastoma, undergoing nonglioma brain surgery, or in good health (not recorded which).

The V and J genes are TRBV4-1 and TRBJ2-7; 9 bases align to TRBD1. The CDR3 has 15 residues. Germline loops: CDR1 MGHRA, CDR2 YSYEKL. Losses at the gene ends were 1 base for V and 3 bases for J; bases not matched to a gene: 4. In DNA, the CDR3 is TGCGCCAGCAGCCAAGTAGGGACAGGGTACTACGAGCAGTACTTC. The encoded protein is CASSQVGTGYYEQYF.

As concerns this clonotype: A much larger clone is a single base away; this may be a read error. The chain has TRBV27 and TRBJ2-1; the match to TRBD2 covers 10 bases. The CDR3 sequence is 15 residues long. J gave up 2 bases and V 8 bases, and 6 bases lay outside the gene matches. Germline V gives CDR1 MNHEY, CDR2 SMNVEV (reference sequence). The CDR3 nucleotides read TGTGCCAGCTGTCTTGGGACTAGCGCCTACAATGAGCAGTTCTTC. Translated, it gives CASCLGTSAYNEQFF.

The chain recombines TRBV2 with TRBJ2-1, with 9 bases matching TRBD2. This CDR3 has 12 amino acids. The V gene end was trimmed by 3 bases and the J gene end by 10 bases; junction bases not matched to a gene: 1. Germline V gives CDR1 SNHLY, CDR2 FYNNEI. CDR3: CASSDLAGEQFF. CDR3 bases: TGTGCCAGCAGTGACCTAGCGGGAGAGCAGTTCTTC.

On this clonotype itself: A read error is possible here, since a much larger clone lies one base away. The chain has TRBV6-2 or TRBV6-3 and TRBJ2-3; 11 bases agree with TRBD2. CDR3 length equals 15 residues. Germline values: CDR1 MNHEY, CDR2 SVGEGT. CDR3 sequence: CASSPLAGGSDTEYF. The CDR3 DNA is TGTGCCAGCAGCCCCCTAGCGGGAGGATCAGATACGGAGTATTTT.

The rearrangement uses TRBV6-1 and TRBJ2-1; D is undetermined. The germline CDR1 and CDR2 sequences are MNHNS and SASEGT. The CDR3 totals 14 residues. V gave up 5 bases and J gave up 4 bases, with 12 bases separating them. The CDR3 spells CASSYLALYNEQFF. The CDR3 DNA reads as TGTGCCAGCAGTTATTTGGCATTGTACAATGAGCAGTTCTTC.

The rearrangement links TRBV7-9 to TRBJ1-2; D uncertain. CDR3 size: 13 residues. V was shortened by 3 bases and J by 4 bases, with 9 bases between the two germline ends. Germline V gene data show CDR1 as SEHNR and CDR2 as FQNEAQ (reference sequence). CDR3 DNA: TGTGCCAGCAGCTTCCTGGAGGGCTATGGCTACACCTTC. The encoded protein is CASSFLEGYGYTF. The whole variable domain, remainder taken from reference TRBV7-9 and TRBJ1-2, is DTGVSQNPRHKITKRGQNVTFRCDPISEHNRLYWYRQTLGQGPEFLTYFQNEAQLEKSRLLSDRFSAERPKGSFSTLEIQRTEQGDSAMYLCASSFLEGYGYTFGSGTRLTVV.